The 6 T cell receptor beta chains below come from one sample, sequenced in a study of Ad26.COV2.S vaccination and SARS-CoV-2 variants. The treatment was: roughly 18 received Ad26.COV2.S at low or high dose, single or two shots; several received placebo; per-sample allocation not given. Material that was analyzed had been drawn on day 63 after the first vaccine or placebo injection. Assay used: immunoSEQ multiplex PCR; TCRdb lists only in-frame clones, some missing. The data show roughly 350,000 clones, around 88% seen once. This material consisted of peripheral blood, taken in a trial of Ad26.COV2.S vaccine versus placebo. Receptor source: a person between 18 and 65 years old who received the Ad26.COV2.S COVID-19 vaccine or a placebo.

This rearrangement joins TRBV7-9 to TRBJ1-2, with D possibly TRBD1 on 5 matching bases. The germline V gene has CDR1 SEHNR and CDR2 FQNEAQ (reference sequence). Trimming stripped 0 bases from V and 2 bases from J, with 13 bases between. The CDR3 extends over 16 amino acids. CDR3 amino acids: CASSLAADSANYGYTF. CDR3 DNA: TGTGCCAGCAGCTTAGCAGCCGACAGCGCGAACTATGGCTACACCTTC.

The chain has TRBV7-8 and TRBJ2-1, with 8 bases that match TRBD2. V was pared by 6 bases and J by 4 bases, with 5 bases of the junction left unmatched. CDR1 and CDR2 from the germline V gene are SGHVS and FQNEAQ. CDR3 length equals 14 residues. The CDR3 region is CASSRGGSYNEQFF. The DNA of the CDR3 is TGTGCCAGCAGTCGGGGGGGTTCATACAATGAGCAGTTCTTC.

The gene calls are TRBV28 and TRBJ2-5; 7 positions match TRBD2. This CDR3 contains 14 residues. Trimming cost V 3 bases and J 4 bases; bases outside gene matches: 5. Looked up from germline, CDR1 is MDHEN and CDR2 is SYDVKM. Written as DNA, the CDR3 is TGTGCCAGCAGTTTTATAGGACTAGGAGAGACCCAGTACTTC. It specifies CASSFIGLGETQYF.

This chain connects TRBV3-1 (or the pseudogene TRBV3-2) to TRBJ2-2; 9 nucleotides agree with TRBD1. Germline CDR1 is LGHDT and CDR2 is YNNKEL (reference sequence). V lost 10 bases, J lost 5 bases, and 8 bases stayed unmatched. The CDR3 sequence is 14 residues long. The CDR3 DNA reads TGTGCCACAGAGGGACAGGGTGGAACCGGGGAGCTGTTTTTT. This sequence encodes CATEGQGGTGELFF.

This chain uses TRBV4-1 with TRBJ1-2; 11 bases are a match to TRBD1. Germline CDR1 and CDR2: MGHRA and YSYEKL. V shed 2 bases and J 14 bases; nucleotides not matched to a gene: 4. The CDR3 length is 12 residues. CDR3 DNA: TGCGCCAGCAGCCAACCGGACAGGGGGCGAACCTTC. It is translated as CASSQPDRGRTF.

This chain uses TRBV4-1 with TRBJ2-2, with D perhaps matching TRBD2 (5 bases). The germline V gene has CDR1 MGHRA and CDR2 YSYEKL. There are 17 residues in the CDR3. The V end lost 0 bases, the J end lost 3 bases, and 14 bases lay between the germline ends. This CDR3 reads CASSQESIREDTGELFF. DNA for the CDR3: TGCGCCAGCAGCCAAGAATCTATCCGGGAAGACACCGGGGAGCTGTTTTTT.